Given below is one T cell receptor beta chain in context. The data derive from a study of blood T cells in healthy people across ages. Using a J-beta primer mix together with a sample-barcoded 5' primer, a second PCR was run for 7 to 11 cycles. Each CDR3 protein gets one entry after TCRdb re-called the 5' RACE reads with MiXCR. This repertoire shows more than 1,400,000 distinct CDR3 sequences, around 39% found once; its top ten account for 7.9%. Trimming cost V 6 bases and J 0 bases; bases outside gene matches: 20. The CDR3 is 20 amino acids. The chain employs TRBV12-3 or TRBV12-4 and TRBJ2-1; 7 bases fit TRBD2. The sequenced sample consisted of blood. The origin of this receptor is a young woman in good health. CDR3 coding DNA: TGTGCCAGCAGACCTCCTCCGGGACTACCAAGGATGGGCTCCTACAATGAGCAGTTCTTC. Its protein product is CASRPPPGLPRMGSYNEQFF.